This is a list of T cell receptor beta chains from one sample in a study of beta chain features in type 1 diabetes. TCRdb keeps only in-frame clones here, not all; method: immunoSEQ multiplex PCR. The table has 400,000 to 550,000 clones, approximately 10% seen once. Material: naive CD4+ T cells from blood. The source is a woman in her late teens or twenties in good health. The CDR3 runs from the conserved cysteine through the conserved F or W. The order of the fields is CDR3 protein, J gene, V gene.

CDR3 protein: CAWSPDRGAGNTIYF
J gene: TRBJ1-3
V gene: TRBV30

CDR3 protein: CASSQGSQETQYF
J gene: TRBJ2-5
V gene: TRBV7-9

CDR3 protein: CASSLTSGLYEQYF
J gene: TRBJ2-7
V gene: TRBV27

CDR3 protein: CASKTGGYSPLHF
J gene: TRBJ1-6
V gene: TRBV6-5

CDR3 protein: CASSLRFYGYTF
J gene: TRBJ1-2
V gene: TRBV7-2

CDR3 protein: CASSWTSAVSTDTQYF
J gene: TRBJ2-3
V gene: TRBV5-4

CDR3 protein: CASSLEGRSTDTQYF
J gene: TRBJ2-3
V gene: TRBV7-2

CDR3 protein: CASSSSLNEKLFF
J gene: TRBJ1-4
V gene: TRBV7-9

CDR3 protein: CASSQGAGQKAFF
J gene: TRBJ1-1
V gene: TRBV7-9

CDR3 protein: CAWGQPYYGYTF
J gene: TRBJ1-2
V gene: TRBV30

CDR3 protein: CASSQEGRGRGSPLHF
J gene: TRBJ1-6
V gene: TRBV4-3

CDR3 protein: CASSGTSGRGTQYF
J gene: TRBJ2-5
V gene: TRBV27

CDR3 protein: CASSLGQQSYEQYF
J gene: TRBJ2-7
V gene: TRBV7-9

CDR3 protein: CASSQEWAGYGYTF
J gene: TRBJ1-2
V gene: TRBV4-1

CDR3 protein: CSVGGTGIYEQYF
J gene: TRBJ2-7
V gene: TRBV29-1

CDR3 protein: CASRDRVFGYTF
J gene: TRBJ1-2
V gene: TRBV2

CDR3 protein: CASSLAVGRREKLFF
J gene: TRBJ1-4
V gene: TRBV7-9

CDR3 protein: CSGGGVSKNIQYF
J gene: TRBJ2-4
V gene: TRBV29-1

CDR3 protein: CASSIGAGVQLQHF
J gene: TRBJ1-5
V gene: TRBV19

CDR3 protein: CASGTGFTGELFF
J gene: TRBJ2-2
V gene: TRBV19

CDR3 protein: CASSLTGGQPQHF
J gene: TRBJ1-5
V gene: TRBV7-2

CDR3 protein: CAISQGAMETQYF
J gene: TRBJ2-5
V gene: TRBV10-3

CDR3 protein: CASRLGRGASTDTQYF
J gene: TRBJ2-3
V gene: TRBV11-2

CDR3 protein: CSVGRQGMGEQYF
J gene: TRBJ2-7
V gene: TRBV29-1

CDR3 protein: CASSVRVSTDTQYF
J gene: TRBJ2-3
V gene: TRBV9

CDR3 protein: CAGRGHRFDEQYF
J gene: TRBJ2-7
V gene: TRBV30

CDR3 protein: CASSSRGHEQFF
J gene: TRBJ2-1
V gene: TRBV5-4

CDR3 protein: CASSSGADYGYTF
J gene: TRBJ1-2
V gene: TRBV4-2

CDR3 protein: CAISEDRPGLGETQYF
J gene: TRBJ2-5
V gene: TRBV10-3

CDR3 protein: CASSIILGEKLFF
J gene: TRBJ1-4
V gene: TRBV25-1

CDR3 protein: CSVVVQVMNTEAFF
J gene: TRBJ1-1
V gene: TRBV29-1

CDR3 protein: CASSPRGAPSTDTQYF
J gene: TRBJ2-3
V gene: TRBV7-2

CDR3 protein: CASSLGQNHFNEKLFF
J gene: TRBJ1-4
V gene: TRBV7-9

CDR3 protein: CASSSRPGTGYNEQFF
J gene: TRBJ2-1
V gene: TRBV7-2

CDR3 protein: CASSLLVRGGSPLHF
J gene: TRBJ1-6
V gene: TRBV27

CDR3 protein: CASSYHTEAFF
J gene: TRBJ1-1
V gene: TRBV6-5

CDR3 protein: CASSPSRGARRSQPQHF
J gene: TRBJ1-5
V gene: TRBV23-1

CDR3 protein: CASSTRLAGAYEQYF
J gene: TRBJ2-7
V gene: TRBV11-3

CDR3 protein: CASSSPLAGNYNEQFF
J gene: TRBJ2-1
V gene: TRBV25-1

CDR3 protein: CSARSGPEAFF
J gene: TRBJ1-1
V gene: TRBV20-1

CDR3 protein: CASSLGGRPETQYF
J gene: TRBJ2-5
V gene: TRBV7-6

CDR3 protein: CASSQGQGETQYF
J gene: TRBJ2-5
V gene: TRBV7-2

CDR3 protein: CASSYSWGPTDTQYF
J gene: TRBJ2-3
V gene: TRBV6-5

CDR3 protein: CASSADRYEQYF
J gene: TRBJ2-7
V gene: TRBV18

CDR3 protein: CARRPAGELFF
J gene: TRBJ2-2
V gene: TRBV27

CDR3 protein: CATGQGATQYF
J gene: TRBJ2-5
V gene: TRBV25-1

CDR3 protein: CASSLGRGRRLQETQYF
J gene: TRBJ2-5
V gene: TRBV11-2